This paragraph reports one T cell receptor beta chain. MiXCR reprocessed the PCR reads for TCRdb. The data hold some 21,000 clones, with 28% observed a single time. Patients had received no treatment of any kind before thyroid surgery. After removal of 3 bases from V and 3 bases from J, the junction contained 2 bases not matched to a gene. Germline CDR1 is MNHEY and CDR2 is SMNVEV (reference sequence). This CDR3 is built from 13 residues. This entry belongs to a study of metastatic and nonmetastatic thyroid tumors. The origin of this receptor is a male donor with papillary thyroid cancer or a benign thyroid nodule (not recorded which). Some clones in this sample may be carry-over from other donors' samples. Sequenced: tumor tissue. The J gene is TRBJ2-7, the V gene TRBV27; TRBD2 matches at 7 bases. CDR3 DNA sequence: TGTGCCAGCAGTTTCCCGGGGGGCTACGAGCAGTACTTC. Translation: CASSFPGGYEQYF.